Listed below are T cell receptor beta chains from one sample, sequenced in a study of blood T cell repertoires in COVID-19. Method: immunoSEQ multiplex PCR; TCRdb's copy keeps in-frame clones and lacks some. Of about 200,000 clones listed, about 87% are singletons. The sequencing input was peripheral blood. The source is a man aged 60-69 years who had recovered from COVID-19. The CDR3 runs from the conserved cysteine through the conserved F or W. The D gene is left open where the match is weak. Clone sizes are given selectively: once, few, many, or a class where the clone is expanded.

j_call v_call d_call clone_size cdr3_length cdr3_nt cdr3_aa
TRBJ2-3 TRBV27 TRBD2 - 16 TGTGCCAGCAGTTCGACTAGCGGGAGGAGGACAGATACGCAGTATTTT CASSSTSGRRTDTQYF
TRBJ2-1 TRBV6-1 TRBD2 - 15 TGTGCCAGCAGTGATTGGGCGGGAGATAAAGATGAGCAGTTCTTC CASSDWAGDKDEQFF
TRBJ1-1 TRBV5-1 TRBD1 - 14 TGCGCCAGCAGCTTTGGACAGGGAAGATCTGAAGCTTTCTTT CASSFGQGRSEAFF
TRBJ1-2 TRBV27 - - 12 TGTGCCAGCAGAGGGGGAACCTATGGCTACACCTTC CASRGGTYGYTF
TRBJ1-5 TRBV18 TRBD1 - 16 TGTGCCAGCTCACCACCGAACAGGGGGAGAAATCAGCCCCAGCATTTT CASSPPNRGRNQPQHF
TRBJ1-2 TRBV19 - - 14 TGTGCCAGTACCCCCCCTGGAGGAAACTATGGCTACACCTTC CASTPPGGNYGYTF
TRBJ1-1 TRBV6-5 - once 14 TGTGCCAGCATCCACGGGGGGGTAGACCCTGAAGCTTTCTTT CASIHGGVDPEAFF
TRBJ2-7 TRBV1 - - 15 TGCACCAGCAGCCTCGTTAGCGGAAGCTCCTACGAGCAGTACTTC CTSSLVSGSSYEQYF
TRBJ2-5 TRBV3-1/TRBV3-2 TRBD2 once 16 TGTGCCAGCAGCCAAGGCGCGGGAGGCCTCCAAGAGACCCAGTACTTC CASSQGAGGLQETQYF
TRBJ2-2 TRBV5-4 - - 13 TGTGCCAGCAGCTTGCCGGTCGCCGGGGAGCTGTTTTTT CASSLPVAGELFF
TRBJ2-3 TRBV7-2 - - 14 TGTGCCAGCAGCTACAGGGCGTTGGGAGATACGCAGTATTTT CASSYRALGDTQYF
TRBJ2-5 TRBV10-3 - - 14 TGTGCCATCAGTGCGGGGGGCGCGTATGAGACCCAGTACTTC CAISAGGAYETQYF
TRBJ2-1 TRBV19 - - 13 TGTGCCAGTAGTATCCGGACAGACAATGAGCAGTTCTTC CASSIRTDNEQFF
TRBJ1-1 TRBV6-2/TRBV6-3 - - 14 TGTGCCAGCAGTTACCGGGAAATGAACACTGAAGCTTTCTTT CASSYREMNTEAFF
TRBJ2-3 TRBV5-1 - once 15 TGCGCCAGCAGCTTGGTCCCAACTAGCACAGATACGCAGTATTTT CASSLVPTSTDTQYF
TRBJ1-2 TRBV6-5 TRBD1 - 15 TGTGCCAGCAGGTCCGGGACAGGGGGTCCGGGTGGCTACACCTTC CASRSGTGGPGGYTF
TRBJ1-5 TRBV2 TRBD1 - 14 TGTGCCAGCAACAACAGGGGGAGCAATCAGCCCCAGCATTTT CASNNRGSNQPQHF
TRBJ2-2 TRBV19 - many 13 TGTGCCAGTAGTTTCAGGGTCACCGGGGAGCTGTTTTTT CASSFRVTGELFF
TRBJ2-1 TRBV9 TRBD2 - 16 TGTGCCAGCAGCGTACGATCGGCTAGCGGGAGGAATGAGCAGTTCTTC CASSVRSASGRNEQFF
TRBJ2-1 TRBV23-1 - once 15 TGCGCCAGCAGTCAGCAGGACAGTGGGACAAATGAGCAGTTCTTC CASSQQDSGTNEQFF
TRBJ2-1 TRBV5-1 - - 14 TGCGCCAGCAGCTTAACCGGGAGCGGCAATGAGCAGTTCTTC CASSLTGSGNEQFF
TRBJ1-1 TRBV19 TRBD1 - 13 TGTGCCAGTAGCGACAGGGGTAATACTGAAGCTTTCTTT CASSDRGNTEAFF
TRBJ2-7 TRBV6-2/TRBV6-3 - - 11 TGTGCCAGCAGTTTTGGGCACAGGGCGAACTTC CASSFGHRANF
TRBJ2-5 TRBV6-5 - - 14 TGTGCCAGCAGAGGCGGCGGAGGGACGGAGACCCAGTACTTC CASRGGGGTETQYF
TRBJ1-6 TRBV19 - - 16 TGTGCCTCTAAGGAGGGAGCCGTTAGTTTGAATTCACCCCTCCACTTT CASKEGAVSLNSPLHF
TRBJ1-1 TRBV10-3 - few 13 TGTGCCATCCGAGGGGGGGCGACGGCTGAAGCTTTCTTT CAIRGGATAEAFF
TRBJ2-3 TRBV28 - once 15 TGTGCCAGCAGTTTATCGATGAAGGAGGCAGATACGCAGTATTTT CASSLSMKEADTQYF
TRBJ1-3 TRBV30 - - 12 TGTGCCTGGAACGGGGGGCAATGGACCATATATTTT CAWNGGQWTIYF
TRBJ2-7 TRBV28 TRBD2 - 15 TGTGCCAGCAGTTATCCTGGAGGGAGGGCCTACGAGCAGTACTTC CASSYPGGRAYEQYF
TRBJ2-2 TRBV27 TRBD2 few 16 TGTGCCAGCAGGGGTGGAGCGGGAGCGCTAACCGGGGAGCTGTTTTTT CASRGGAGALTGELFF
TRBJ2-2 TRBV28 - - 15 TGTGCCACCAACTCCGGCGGGGCCAACACCGGGGAGCTGTTTTTT CATNSGGANTGELFF
TRBJ2-3 TRBV5-1 TRBD2 once 17 TGCGCCAGCCACGGGGCGCGGGCGGGGGACCGCACAGATACGCAGTATTTT CASHGARAGDRTDTQYF
TRBJ1-2 TRBV3-1/TRBV3-2 - - 13 TGTGCCAGCAGCCAAGACAGGGAACATGGCTACACCTTC CASSQDREHGYTF
TRBJ2-7 TRBV15 TRBD2 - 16 TGTGCCACCAGCAGAGGAGGTACTAGCGGGATCAACGAGCAGTACTTC CATSRGGTSGINEQYF
TRBJ1-4 TRBV7-9 - - 13 TGTGCCAGCAGCTTAGCGGGAGGTGAAAAACTGTTTTTT CASSLAGGEKLFF
TRBJ1-1 TRBV27 - - 17 TGTGCCAGCAGCGAGGGAGGGGGGGTGGCATTGAACACTGAAGCTTTCTTT CASSEGGGVALNTEAFF